The clone carrying this T cell receptor beta chain showed up just once. Its specificity is not known. The sample is drawn from a study of cytomegalovirus exposure and HLA in healthy donors. Study findings and constraints: Researchers reported in a later analysis that a missense DCLRE1C variant was tied to TCR beta V- and J-gene trimming. Versus the approximately 670-donor mean, an Asian-associated ancestry cluster reportedly showed fewer N-insertions in a later analysis. Rare TCR sequences predominated, though certain public TCRs were found in many donors. What a later analysis showed was that several of the most significant clusters appeared linked to common viral pathogens.

Primers for the PCR totalled 60 Vbeta and 13 Jbeta. Generated by immunoSEQ multiplex PCR, the TCRdb table keeps only in-frame clones and is missing some. The top ten hold around 5.7% of the sample, which has over 200,000 clones, about 81% seen once. The CDR3 contains 17 residues. The V end was cut by 3 bases, the J end by 2 bases, with 20 bases between. In germline, CDR1 is SGDLS, CDR2 YYNGEE. The receptor was isolated from a woman aged 40 to 50 in good health and CMV-seropositive. The chain joins TRBV9 to TRBJ1-2; the D is unclear. What was sequenced was PBMCs. CDR3 in DNA: TGTGCCAGCAGCGGACCGAAGGGCGCGGGTGCAAACTATGGCTACACCTTC. Protein sequence: CASSGPKGAGANYGYTF.